These 22 T cell receptor beta chains originate from one sample sequenced in a study of CD8 T cell repertoires and HIV-1 epitope variants. No cognate antigen is known for these TCRs. TCRdb's copy holds only in-frame clones and misses some; the assay was immunoSEQ multiplex PCR. The sample includes fewer than 7,000 clones, over 60% seen only once; the top ten take roughly 42%. Sequenced material: cultured CD8+ T cells derived from PBMCs. All receptors derive from a male donor with HIV.

The gene calls are TRBV4-1 and TRBJ2-5; no reliable D call. Gene TRBJ2-7 matches the end of the DNA better, so the J call may be wrong. This CDR3 is 15 amino acids long. Germline V gene lookup returns CDR1 MGHRA and CDR2 YSYEKL. In DNA form, the CDR3 reads TGCGCCAGCAGCCAAGATCTTGGAAGGACCTACGAGCAGTACTTC. Its protein is CASSQDLGRTYEQYF.

The CDR3 spells CSVEVGDLYGYTF. CDR3 sequence (DNA): TGCAGCGTTGAGGTTGGGGATCTCTATGGCTACACCTTC. The genes are TRBV29-1 and TRBJ1-2; D call uncertain. This CDR3 contains 13 residues. Trimming stripped 3 bases from V and 4 bases from J, with 12 bases between. Germline V gene lookup returns CDR1 SQVTM and CDR2 ANQGSEA.

This chain uses TRBV6-1 with TRBJ2-7; 10 bases line up with TRBD2. There are 15 residues in the CDR3. J lost 4 bases, V lost 1 base, and 4 bases had no gene match. The germline V gene has CDR1 MNHNS and CDR2 SASEGT. The CDR3 sequence is CASSEGSGGSYEQYF. The CDR3 coding sequence is TGTGCCAGCAGTGAAGGTAGCGGGGGGTCGTACGAGCAGTACTTC.

The J gene is TRBJ1-1, the V gene TRBV5-1; no definite D call. Trimming removed 4 bases from V and 1 base from J, with 11 bases in between. The CDR3 has 14 amino acids. CDR1 and CDR2 from the germline V gene are SGHRS and YFSETQ. CDR3 protein: CASSPGPGNTEAFF. Written as DNA, the CDR3 is TGCGCCAGCAGCCCAGGCCCGGGGAACACTGAAGCTTTCTTT.

The genes are TRBV6-1 and TRBJ2-1; 8 nucleotides match TRBD2. J gave up 5 bases and V 4 bases, and 7 bases lay outside the gene matches. The CDR3 is made up of 15 amino acids. Germline V gene lookup returns CDR1 MNHNS and CDR2 SASEGT. The CDR3 sequence: CASSVSAGAHNEQFF. CDR3 nucleotide sequence: TGTGCCAGCAGTGTTTCAGCGGGAGCCCACAATGAGCAGTTCTTC.

Turning to this clone: The germline gene is not matched at one end of the junction; a read error may be the cause. J is TRBJ2-1 and V is TRBV11-2; 7 bases map to TRBD2. Germline loops: CDR1 SGHAT, CDR2 FQNNGV. The CDR3 is 15 amino acids. DNA for the CDR3: TGTGCCAGCAGCGGTGAGGAGTTTGGCGGGAGAATCATTATCTTC. It codes for CASSGEEFGGRIIIF.

For the CDR3, the DNA is TGTGCCAGCAGCTCGGGACTAGGGACCTACGAGCAGTACTTC. Its protein product is CASSSGLGTYEQYF. V usage is TRBV5-4 and J usage is TRBJ2-7; 8 positions match TRBD2. This CDR3 has 14 residues. J was trimmed by 2 bases and V by 3 bases; bases with no gene match: 4. The germline gives CDR1 SGHNT, CDR2 YYREEE (reference sequence).

V gene TRBV6-1 combines with J gene TRBJ1-1; perhaps TRBD1 as D (6 bases). V lost 6 bases, J lost 4 bases, and 12 bases lay in between. CDR3 length: 13 amino acids. Germline lookup yields CDR1 MNHNS and CDR2 SASEGT. CDR3 region: CASSVSGATEAFF. The DNA of the CDR3 is TGTGCCAGCAGCGTTTCAGGGGCCACTGAAGCTTTCTTT.

J is TRBJ1-2 and V is TRBV7-2; D is undetermined. Germline V gene data show CDR1 as SGHTA and CDR2 as FQGNSA. The V end was cut by 1 base, the J end by 3 bases, with 6 bases between. The CDR3 loop spans 13 amino acids. CDR3 DNA sequence: TGTGCCAGCAGCTTAGAGGTCTACTATGGCTACACCTTC. Translated, it gives CASSLEVYYGYTF.

This clone was observed a few times. The chain employs TRBV29-1 and TRBJ1-3; no firm D call. V was shortened by 3 bases and J by 4 bases, with 4 bases between the two germline ends. Germline assignment: CDR1 SQVTM and CDR2 ANQGSEA. The CDR3 length is 11 residues. The CDR3 DNA sequence: TGCAGCGTTGAGGCGGGAAACACCATATATTTT. Translated: CSVEAGNTIYF.

There are a few counts of this clone. The chain has TRBV18 and TRBJ2-1; the match to TRBD2 covers 14 bases. Per the germline V gene, CDR1 is KGHSH and CDR2 is LQKENI. After removal of 1 base from V and 7 bases from J, the junction contained 3 bases not matched to a gene. The CDR3 spans 16 residues. The CDR3 bases are TGTGCCAGCTCACCACGGGGACTAGCGGGAGTAAATGAGCAGTTCTTC. Translating it yields CASSPRGLAGVNEQFF.

The chain joins TRBV6-5 to TRBJ1-5; D is uncertain. Germline V lookup: CDR1 MNHEY, CDR2 SVGAGI. CDR3 length: 13 amino acids. Trimming removed 4 bases at V and 10 bases at J, with 14 bases between. The CDR3 is CASSFTGNSPQHF. DNA of the CDR3: TGTGCCAGCAGTTTTACCGGGAACAGCCCCCAGCATTTT.

This rearrangement joins TRBV14 to TRBJ2-1; D unclear. This CDR3 comprises 15 residues. CDR1 and CDR2 from the germline V gene are SGHDN and FVKESK. Trimming cost V 4 bases and J 8 bases, with 18 bases left between them. The CDR3 sequence: CASSPFMLGYDEQFF. In nucleotides, the CDR3 is TGTGCCAGCAGCCCCTTTATGTTAGGGTACGATGAGCAGTTCTTC.

The CDR3: CASSQEDRGYEQFF. In nucleotides, the CDR3 is TGTGCCAGCAGCCAAGAGGACAGGGGATATGAGCAGTTCTTC. This chain uses TRBV4-2 with TRBJ2-1; TRBD1 agrees at 9 bases. From germline, CDR1 is LGHNA and CDR2 YNFKEQ. CDR3 length: 14 amino acids. V was clipped by 0 bases and J by 8 bases; unmatched bases: 2.

This clone was seen a single time. The rearrangement uses TRBV6-5 and TRBJ2-7; 11 nucleotides agree with TRBD1. CDR1 and CDR2 from the germline V gene are MNHEY and SVGAGI. The CDR3 sequence is 15 residues long. Trimming cost V 5 bases and J 3 bases; bases outside gene matches: 6. The CDR3 sequence is CASSGTGTGGYEQYF. The CDR3 nucleotides are TGTGCCAGCAGTGGGACCGGGACAGGGGGCTACGAGCAGTACTTC.

The V and J genes are TRBV11-3 and TRBJ2-1; D is undetermined. V was pared by 6 bases and J by 4 bases, with 10 bases between. Germline lookup yields CDR1 SGHNT and CDR2 YENEEA. The CDR3 spans 13 residues. The CDR3 sequence is CASSFRSYNEQFF. CDR3 nucleotide sequence: TGTGCCAGCAGTTTCCGGTCGTACAATGAGCAGTTCTTC.

The genes are TRBV5-6 and TRBJ2-5; TRBD2 agrees at 7 bases. After removal of 0 bases from V and 5 bases from J, the junction contained 7 bases not matched to a gene. Germline-derived CDR1 and CDR2 are SGHDT and YYEEEE. The CDR3 is 15 residues long. As DNA, the CDR3 is TGTGCCAGCAGCTTGGGCGGGAGAGGCTGGGAGACCCAGTACTTC. This translates into CASSLGGRGWETQYF.

In this sample, this clone turned up once. The chain carries TRBV2 and TRBJ2-1, with 10 nucleotides matching TRBD2. The trim removed 7 bases at V and 4 bases at J, leaving 4 bases unmatched. Germline V CDR1 and CDR2: SNHLY, FYNNEI. CDR3 length: 14 residues. The CDR3 spells CASKMTSGYNEQFF. The CDR3 nucleotides are TGTGCCAGCAAGATGACTAGCGGGTACAATGAGCAGTTCTTC.

This clone was seen only a few times. The rearrangement uses TRBV28 and TRBJ1-2, with D tentatively TRBD1 (6 bases). This CDR3 spans 14 amino acids. Germline V gene sequence: CDR1 MDHEN, CDR2 SYDVKM. V lost 3 bases to trimming and J lost 3 bases, with 11 bases between them. The CDR3 region has the DNA TGTGCCAGCAGTTTCGGTCAGGGGTACTATGGCTACACCTTC. Its protein is CASSFGQGYYGYTF.

This clone came up a few times. The chain recombines TRBV5-1 with TRBJ2-3; TRBD2 matches at 15 bases. The length of the CDR3 is 19 residues. Per germline, CDR1 SGHRS and CDR2 YFSETQ. After removal of 3 bases from V and 6 bases from J, the junction contained 14 bases not matched to a gene. The CDR3 reads CASSSNPGTSGRSADTQYF. DNA for the CDR3: TGCGCCAGCAGCTCAAATCCCGGGACTAGCGGGAGGTCCGCGGATACGCAGTATTTT.

The J gene is TRBJ2-2, the V gene TRBV7-2; the D gene is possibly TRBD1 (5 bases). CDR1 SGHTA and CDR2 FQGNSA come from the germline V gene. This CDR3 is built from 16 residues. V shed 5 bases and J shed 3 bases, with 16 bases lying between them. As DNA, the CDR3 is TGTGCCAGCAGCCACATTAAGGGGCGCGACACCGGGGAGCTGTTTTTT. The encoded protein is CASSHIKGRDTGELFF. Using reference TRBV7-2 and TRBJ2-2 for the parts outside the CDR3, the full variable domain is GAGVSQSPSNKVTEKGKDVELRCDPISGHTALYWYRQSLGQGLEFLIYFQGNSAPDKSGLPSDRFSAERTGGSVSTLTIQRTQQEDSAVYLCASSHIKGRDTGELFFGEGSRLTVL.

This chain uses TRBV11-2 with TRBJ2-7; D remains ambiguous. Germline V CDR1 and CDR2: SGHAT, FQNNGV. The V end lost 1 base, the J end lost 4 bases, and 8 bases lay between the germline ends. This CDR3 region has 13 residues. CDR3 sequence reads: CASSLVGSYEQYF. The CDR3 DNA is TGTGCCAGCAGCTTAGTTGGCAGTTACGAGCAGTACTTC.